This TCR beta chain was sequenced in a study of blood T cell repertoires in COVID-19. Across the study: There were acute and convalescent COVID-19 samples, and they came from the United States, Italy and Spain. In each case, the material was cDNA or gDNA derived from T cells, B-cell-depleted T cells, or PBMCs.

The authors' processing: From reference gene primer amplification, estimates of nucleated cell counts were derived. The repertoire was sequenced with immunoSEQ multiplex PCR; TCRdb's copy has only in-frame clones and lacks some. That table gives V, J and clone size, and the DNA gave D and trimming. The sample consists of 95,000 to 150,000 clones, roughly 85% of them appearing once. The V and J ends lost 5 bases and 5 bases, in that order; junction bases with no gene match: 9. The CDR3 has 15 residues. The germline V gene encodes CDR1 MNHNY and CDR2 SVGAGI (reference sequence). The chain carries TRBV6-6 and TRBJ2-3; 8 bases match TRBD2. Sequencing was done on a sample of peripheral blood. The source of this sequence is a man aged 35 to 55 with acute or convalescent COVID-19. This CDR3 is CASSLSGSTGDTQYF. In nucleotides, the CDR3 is TGTGCCAGCAGTCTCAGCGGGAGTACCGGAGATACGCAGTATTTT.